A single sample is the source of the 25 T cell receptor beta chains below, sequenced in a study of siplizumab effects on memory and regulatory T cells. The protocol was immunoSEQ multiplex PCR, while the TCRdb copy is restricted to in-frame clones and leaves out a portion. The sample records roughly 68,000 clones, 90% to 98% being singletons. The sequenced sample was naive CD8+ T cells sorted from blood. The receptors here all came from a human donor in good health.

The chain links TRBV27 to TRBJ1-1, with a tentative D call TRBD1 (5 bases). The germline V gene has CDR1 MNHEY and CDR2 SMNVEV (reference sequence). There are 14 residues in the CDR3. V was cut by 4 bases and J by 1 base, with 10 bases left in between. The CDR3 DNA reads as TGTGCCAGCAGTTGGACATTAGGGAACACTGAAGCTTTCTTT. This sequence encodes CASSWTLGNTEAFF.

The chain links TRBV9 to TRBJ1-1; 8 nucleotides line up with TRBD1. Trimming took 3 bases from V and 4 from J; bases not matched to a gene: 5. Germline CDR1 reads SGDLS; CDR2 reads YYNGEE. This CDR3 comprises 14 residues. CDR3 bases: TGTGCCAGCAGCGGACCACAGGGGGGCACTGAAGCTTTCTTT. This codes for CASSGPQGGTEAFF.

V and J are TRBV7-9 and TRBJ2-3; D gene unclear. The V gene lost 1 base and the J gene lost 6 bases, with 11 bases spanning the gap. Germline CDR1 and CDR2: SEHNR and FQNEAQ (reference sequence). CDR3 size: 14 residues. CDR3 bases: TGTGCCAGCAGCTTAGTGTCCGGGTTCGATACGCAGTATTTT. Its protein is CASSLVSGFDTQYF.

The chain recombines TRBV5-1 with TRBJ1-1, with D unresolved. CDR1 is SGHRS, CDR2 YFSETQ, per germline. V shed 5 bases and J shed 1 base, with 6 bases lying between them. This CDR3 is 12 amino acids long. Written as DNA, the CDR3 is TGCGCCAGCAGGCTCGGGAACACTGAAGCTTTCTTT. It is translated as CASRLGNTEAFF.

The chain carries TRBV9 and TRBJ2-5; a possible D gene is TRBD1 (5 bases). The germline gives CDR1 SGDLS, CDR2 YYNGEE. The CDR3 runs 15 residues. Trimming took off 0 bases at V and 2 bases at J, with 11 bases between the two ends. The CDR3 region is CASSVGETAQETQYF. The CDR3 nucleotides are TGTGCCAGCAGCGTAGGTGAGACAGCTCAAGAGACCCAGTACTTC.

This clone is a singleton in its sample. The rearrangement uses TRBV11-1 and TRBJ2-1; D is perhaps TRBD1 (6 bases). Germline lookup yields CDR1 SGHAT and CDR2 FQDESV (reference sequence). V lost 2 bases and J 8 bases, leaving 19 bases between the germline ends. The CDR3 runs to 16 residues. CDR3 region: CASSLNRVPGVDEQFF. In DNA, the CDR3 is TGTGCCAGCAGCTTAAACCGAGTCCCAGGGGTCGATGAGCAGTTCTTC.

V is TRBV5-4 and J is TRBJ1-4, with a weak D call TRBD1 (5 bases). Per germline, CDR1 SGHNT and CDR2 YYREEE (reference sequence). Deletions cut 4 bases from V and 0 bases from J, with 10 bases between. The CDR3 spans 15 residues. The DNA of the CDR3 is TGTGCCAGCAGCCAAAAGGGGTCAACTAATGAAAAACTGTTTTTT. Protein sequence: CASSQKGSTNEKLFF.

The CDR3 DNA sequence: TGCGCCAGCAGCTTGGCGCGACAGGGGGCTATATTTGTTTCTGGGGCCAACGTCCTGACTTTC. Its translation: CASSLARQGAIFVSGANVLTF. The J gene is TRBJ2-6, the V gene TRBV5-1, with 10 bases lining up with TRBD1. From germline, CDR1 is SGHRS and CDR2 YFSETQ. The CDR3 has 21 amino acids. V gave up 0 bases and J gave up 1 base; unmatched junction bases: 13.

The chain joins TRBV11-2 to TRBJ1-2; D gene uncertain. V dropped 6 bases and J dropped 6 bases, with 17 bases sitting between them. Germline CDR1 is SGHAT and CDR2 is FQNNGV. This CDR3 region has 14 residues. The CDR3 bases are TGTGCCAGCAGGTCGTTTGGGCTAACGGATGGCTACACCTTC. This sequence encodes CASRSFGLTDGYTF.

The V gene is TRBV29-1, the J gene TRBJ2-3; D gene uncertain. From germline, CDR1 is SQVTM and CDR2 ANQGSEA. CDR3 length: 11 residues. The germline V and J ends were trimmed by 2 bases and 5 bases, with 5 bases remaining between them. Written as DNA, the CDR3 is TGCAGCGTTGAATTGGTAGATACGCAGTATTTT. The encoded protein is CSVELVDTQYF.

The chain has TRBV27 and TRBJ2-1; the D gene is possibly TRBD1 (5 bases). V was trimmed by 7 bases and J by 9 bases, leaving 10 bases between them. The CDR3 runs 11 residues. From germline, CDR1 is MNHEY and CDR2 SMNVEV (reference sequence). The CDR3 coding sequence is TGTGCCAGCACTACAGGAGTTGAGCAGTTCTTC. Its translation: CASTTGVEQFF.

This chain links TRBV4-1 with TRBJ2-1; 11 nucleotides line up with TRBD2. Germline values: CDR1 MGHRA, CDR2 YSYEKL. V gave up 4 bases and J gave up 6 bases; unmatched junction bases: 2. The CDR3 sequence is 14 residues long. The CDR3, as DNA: TGCGCCAGCAGCCTAGCGGGGGGGTTCAATGAGCAGTTCTTC. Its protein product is CASSLAGGFNEQFF.

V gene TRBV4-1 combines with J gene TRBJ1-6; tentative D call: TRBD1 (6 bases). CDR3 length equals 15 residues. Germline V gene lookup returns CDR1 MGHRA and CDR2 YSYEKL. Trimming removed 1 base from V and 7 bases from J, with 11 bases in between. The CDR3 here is CASSQVAGENSPLHF. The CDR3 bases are TGCGCCAGCAGCCAAGTTGCAGGGGAAAATTCACCCCTCCACTTT.

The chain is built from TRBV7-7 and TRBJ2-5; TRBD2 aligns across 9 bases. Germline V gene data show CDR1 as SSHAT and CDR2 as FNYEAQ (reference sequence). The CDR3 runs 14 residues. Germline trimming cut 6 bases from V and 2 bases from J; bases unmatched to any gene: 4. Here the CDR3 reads CASSQAGGQETQYF. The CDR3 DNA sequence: TGTGCCAGCAGTCAAGCGGGGGGACAAGAGACCCAGTACTTC.

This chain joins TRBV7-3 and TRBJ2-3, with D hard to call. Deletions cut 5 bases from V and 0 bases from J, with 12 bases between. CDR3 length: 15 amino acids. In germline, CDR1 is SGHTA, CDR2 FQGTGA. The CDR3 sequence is CASSRWGASTDTQYF. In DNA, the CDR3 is TGTGCCAGCAGCCGGTGGGGTGCTAGCACAGATACGCAGTATTTT.

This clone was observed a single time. The CDR3 region has the DNA TGTGCCAGCAGTGAAGTAGACAGCCCTACCTACGAGCAGTACTTC. Translating it yields CASSEVDSPTYEQYF. The V and J genes are TRBV6-1 and TRBJ2-7; D is perhaps TRBD1 (5 bases). The ends were cut back, 1 base at V and 2 bases at J, with 12 bases in the middle. The CDR3 length is 15 residues. Per the germline V gene, CDR1 is MNHNS and CDR2 is SASEGT.

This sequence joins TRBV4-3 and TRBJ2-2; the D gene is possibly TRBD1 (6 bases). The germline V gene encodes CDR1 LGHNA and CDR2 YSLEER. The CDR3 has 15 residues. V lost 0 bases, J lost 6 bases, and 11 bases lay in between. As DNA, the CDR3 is TGCGCCAGCAGCCAAGATTCGTCAGGGGCCGGGGAGCTGTTTTTT. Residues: CASSQDSSGAGELFF.

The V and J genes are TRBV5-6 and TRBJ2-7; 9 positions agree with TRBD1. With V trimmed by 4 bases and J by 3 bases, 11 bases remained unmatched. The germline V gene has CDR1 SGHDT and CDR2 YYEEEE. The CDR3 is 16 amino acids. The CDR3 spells CASSPGLGTGNYEQYF. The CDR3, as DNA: TGTGCCAGCAGCCCTGGCCTAGGGACAGGGAACTACGAGCAGTACTTC.

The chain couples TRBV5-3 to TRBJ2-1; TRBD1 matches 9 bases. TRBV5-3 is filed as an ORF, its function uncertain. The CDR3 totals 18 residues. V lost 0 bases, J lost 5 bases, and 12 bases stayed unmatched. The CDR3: CARSLGSSRTGAHNEQFF. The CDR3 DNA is TGTGCCAGAAGCTTGGGTAGCAGTAGGACAGGGGCCCACAATGAGCAGTTCTTC.

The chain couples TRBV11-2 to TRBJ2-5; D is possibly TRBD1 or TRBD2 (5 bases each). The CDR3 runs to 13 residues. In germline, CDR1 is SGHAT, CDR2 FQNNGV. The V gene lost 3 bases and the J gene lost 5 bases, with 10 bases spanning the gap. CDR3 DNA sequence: TGTGCCAGCAGCTTTGGGTGGGGGGAGACCCAGTACTTC. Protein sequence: CASSFGWGETQYF.

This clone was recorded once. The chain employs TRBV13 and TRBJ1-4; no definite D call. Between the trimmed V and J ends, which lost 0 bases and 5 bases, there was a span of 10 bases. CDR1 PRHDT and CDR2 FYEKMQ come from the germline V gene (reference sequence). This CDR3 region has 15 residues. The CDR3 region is CASSLGILTNEKLFF. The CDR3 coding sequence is TGTGCCAGCAGCTTAGGCATCTTAACGAATGAAAAACTGTTTTTT. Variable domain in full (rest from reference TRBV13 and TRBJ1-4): AAGVIQSPRHLIKEKRETATLKCYPIPRHDTVYWYQQGPGQDPQFLISFYEKMQSDKGSIPDRFSAQQFSDYHSELNMSSLELGDSALYFCASSLGILTNEKLFFGSGTQLSVL.

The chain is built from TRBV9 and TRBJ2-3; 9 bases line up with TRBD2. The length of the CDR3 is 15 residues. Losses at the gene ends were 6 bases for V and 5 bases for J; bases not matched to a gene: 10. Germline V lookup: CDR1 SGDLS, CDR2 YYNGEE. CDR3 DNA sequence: TGTGCCAGCAATCTTAGCGGGGGAGGAAAAGATACGCAGTATTTT. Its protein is CASNLSGGGKDTQYF. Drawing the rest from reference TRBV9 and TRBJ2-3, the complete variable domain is DSGVTQTPKHLITATGQRVTLRCSPRSGDLSVYWYQQSLDQGLQFLIQYYNGEERAKGNILERFSAQQFPDLHSELNLSSLELGDSALYFCASNLSGGGKDTQYFGPGTRLTVL.

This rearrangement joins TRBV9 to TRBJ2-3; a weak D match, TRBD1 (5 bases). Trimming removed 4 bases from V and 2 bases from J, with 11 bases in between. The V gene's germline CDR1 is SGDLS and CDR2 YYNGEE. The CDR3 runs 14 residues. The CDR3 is CASSLDTITDTQYF. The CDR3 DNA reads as TGTGCCAGCAGCCTGGACACTATCACAGATACGCAGTATTTT.

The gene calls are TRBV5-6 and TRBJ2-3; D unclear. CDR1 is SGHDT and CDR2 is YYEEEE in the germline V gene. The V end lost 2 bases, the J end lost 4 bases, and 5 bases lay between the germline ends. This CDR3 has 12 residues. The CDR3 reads CASSFGPDTQYF. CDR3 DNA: TGTGCCAGCAGCTTCGGGCCAGATACGCAGTATTTT.

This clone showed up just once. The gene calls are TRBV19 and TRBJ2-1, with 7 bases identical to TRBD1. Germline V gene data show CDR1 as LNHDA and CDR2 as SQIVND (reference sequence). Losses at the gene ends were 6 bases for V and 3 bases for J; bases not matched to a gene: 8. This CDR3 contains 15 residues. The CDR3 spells CASRFGTALYNEQFF. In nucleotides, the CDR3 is TGTGCCAGTAGATTCGGGACAGCCCTCTACAATGAGCAGTTCTTC.